Listed below are T cell receptor beta chains from one sample, sequenced in a study of blood T cell repertoires in COVID-19. TCRdb keeps only in-frame clones here, not all; method: immunoSEQ multiplex PCR. There are around 260,000 clones in the sample; 84% occur only once, and around a sixth lies in the top ten. Sequencing was done on a sample of peripheral blood. The source of these receptors is a person aged 65 to 85 with COVID-19, enrolled during active disease. CDR3s include the opening cysteine and the closing phenylalanine or tryptophan. Size is omitted from some rows. Given values are once, few, many or a class for expanded clones.

j_gene	v_gene	abundance	CDR3aa
TRBJ1-4	TRBV7-9	NA	CASSPGVLGEKLFF
TRBJ1-1	TRBV7-9	NA	CASSQKGAVNTEAFF
TRBJ2-5	TRBV5-1	NA	CASSLRERLQETQYF
TRBJ2-7	TRBV18	NA	CASSLSGSVYEQYF
TRBJ2-7	TRBV7-2	many	CASSTRASNSIYEQYF
TRBJ2-2	TRBV7-8	NA	CASTITRGTGELFF
TRBJ1-1	TRBV7-2	NA	CASSFGTANTEAFF
TRBJ1-2	TRBV14	NA	CASKSRGTGGGYTF
TRBJ2-1	TRBV27	NA	CASSLSVGPRPYNEQFF
TRBJ2-3	TRBV7-3	NA	CASSPHPPGVNTDTQYF
TRBJ2-5	TRBV7-2	NA	CASSWDRWQETQYF
TRBJ2-7	TRBV28	NA	CASRSNRGAFYEQYF
TRBJ1-2	TRBV19	few	CASSTSLQINYGYTF
TRBJ2-1	TRBV4-2	NA	CASSQVGSSYNEQFF
TRBJ2-2	TRBV6-5	once	CATREMLANTGELFF
TRBJ1-6	TRBV6-5	NA	CASSLTDHNSPLHF
TRBJ2-7	TRBV29-1	NA	CSVTGDSYEQYF
TRBJ1-1	TRBV5-1	NA	CASSRTPQMNTEAFF
TRBJ2-5	TRBV7-9	NA	CASRTGTAEGETQYF
TRBJ1-3	TRBV9	NA	CASSVEGGKGNTIYF
TRBJ2-3	TRBV11-3	NA	CASSPGERGDTDTQYF
TRBJ2-6	TRBV30	NA	CAWSVQGTGANVLTF
TRBJ2-1	TRBV4-3	NA	CASSHSSSYNEQFF
TRBJ2-7	TRBV19	NA	CASSMLDRGEGEQYF
TRBJ1-3	TRBV6-6	NA	CASSRGDTGNTIYF
TRBJ2-2	TRBV6-5	few	CASSYTTGGGIGELFF
TRBJ2-7	TRBV23-1	NA	CASSQLGRGNDEQYF
TRBJ2-1	TRBV28	NA	CASSPPGLGRTEQFF
TRBJ1-6	TRBV19	NA	CASSIATGEWPLHF
TRBJ1-2	TRBV5-4	NA	CASSSATNRQGGYGYTF
TRBJ2-6	TRBV5-4	NA	CASKTGGLSGANVLTF
TRBJ2-1	TRBV28	NA	CASSLGTGSSYNEQFF
TRBJ1-1	TRBV19	NA	CASSIRGPNTEAFF
TRBJ2-7	TRBV19	few	CASSPTPLAGSYEQYF
TRBJ2-5	TRBV19	NA	CASSTRQGASGETQYF
TRBJ1-6	TRBV6-5	NA	CASSRDRGFLALHF
TRBJ1-5	TRBV6-4	NA	CASSEKDRVGQPQHF
TRBJ1-2	TRBV5-4	NA	CASSLVGGNFGYTF
TRBJ1-5	TRBV5-8	NA	CASSSGGTDISNQPQHF
TRBJ2-7	TRBV7-8	few	CASSRTGVRDEQYF
TRBJ1-1	TRBV5-1	NA	CASSQLTGIEAFF
TRBJ2-3	TRBV4-2	NA	CASSTTPLRARGRGDTQYF
TRBJ1-5	TRBV15	NA	CATSMSRGQANQPQHF
TRBJ2-4	TRBV7-9	NA	CASSPDRLAKNIQYF
TRBJ1-1	TRBV14	NA	CASSQDNRGTLAFF
TRBJ1-2	TRBV28	NA	CAIERGSGGYTF
TRBJ1-2	TRBV6-5	once	CASSRGNGYTF
TRBJ1-1	TRBV7-9	NA	CASSRNSNEAFF
TRBJ2-7	TRBV5-1	NA	CASSPDRAPYEQYF
TRBJ2-2	TRBV28	NA	CASSMPVGDLTGELFF